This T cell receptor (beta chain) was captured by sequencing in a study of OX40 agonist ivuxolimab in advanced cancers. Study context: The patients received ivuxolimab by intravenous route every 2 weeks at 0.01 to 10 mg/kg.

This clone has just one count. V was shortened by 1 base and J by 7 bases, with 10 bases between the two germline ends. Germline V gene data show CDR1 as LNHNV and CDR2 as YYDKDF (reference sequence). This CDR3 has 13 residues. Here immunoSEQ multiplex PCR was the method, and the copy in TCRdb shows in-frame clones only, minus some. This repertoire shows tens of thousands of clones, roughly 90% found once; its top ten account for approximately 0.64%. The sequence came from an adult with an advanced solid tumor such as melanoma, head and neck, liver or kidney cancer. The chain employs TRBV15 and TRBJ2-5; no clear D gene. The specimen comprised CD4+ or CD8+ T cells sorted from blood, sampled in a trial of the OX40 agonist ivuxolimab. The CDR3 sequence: CATSRVLEGTQYF. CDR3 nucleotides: TGTGCCACCAGCAGAGTGCTAGAAGGGACCCAGTACTTC.